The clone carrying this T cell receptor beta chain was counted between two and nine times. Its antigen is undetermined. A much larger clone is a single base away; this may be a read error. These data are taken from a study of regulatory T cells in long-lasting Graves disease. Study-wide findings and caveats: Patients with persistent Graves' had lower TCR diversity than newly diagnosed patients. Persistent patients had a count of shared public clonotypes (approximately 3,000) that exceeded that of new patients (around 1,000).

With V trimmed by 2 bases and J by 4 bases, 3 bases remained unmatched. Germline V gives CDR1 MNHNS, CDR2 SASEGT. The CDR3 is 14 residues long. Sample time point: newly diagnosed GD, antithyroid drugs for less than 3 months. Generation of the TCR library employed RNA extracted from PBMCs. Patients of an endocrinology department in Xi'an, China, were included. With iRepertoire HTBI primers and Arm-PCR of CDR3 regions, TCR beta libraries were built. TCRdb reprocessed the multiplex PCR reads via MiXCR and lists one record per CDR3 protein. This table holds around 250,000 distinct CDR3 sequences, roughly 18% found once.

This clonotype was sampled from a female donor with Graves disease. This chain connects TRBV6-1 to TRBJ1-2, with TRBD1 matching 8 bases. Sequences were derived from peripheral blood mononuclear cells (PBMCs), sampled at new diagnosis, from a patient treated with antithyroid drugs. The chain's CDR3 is CASSEPGGSYGYTF. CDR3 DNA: TGTGCCAGCAGTGAACCAGGGGGCTCCTATGGCTACACCTTC.